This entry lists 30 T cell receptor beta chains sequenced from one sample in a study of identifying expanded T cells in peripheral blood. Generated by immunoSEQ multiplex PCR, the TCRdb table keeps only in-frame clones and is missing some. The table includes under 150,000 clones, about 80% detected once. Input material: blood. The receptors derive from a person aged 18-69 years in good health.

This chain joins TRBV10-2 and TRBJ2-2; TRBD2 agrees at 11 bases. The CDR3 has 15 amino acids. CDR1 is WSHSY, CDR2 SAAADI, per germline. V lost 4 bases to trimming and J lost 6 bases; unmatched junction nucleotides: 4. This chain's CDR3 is CASSAGTSGAGELFF. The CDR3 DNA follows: TGCGCCAGCAGTGCGGGGACTAGCGGCGCCGGGGAGCTGTTTTTT.

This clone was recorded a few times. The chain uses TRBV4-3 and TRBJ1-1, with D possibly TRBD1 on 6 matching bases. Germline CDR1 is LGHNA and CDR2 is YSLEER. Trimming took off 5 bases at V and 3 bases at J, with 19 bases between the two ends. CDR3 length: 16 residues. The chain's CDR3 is CASSSGALGVDTEAFF. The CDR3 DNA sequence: TGCGCCAGCAGCTCAGGGGCCCTCGGCGTGGACACTGAAGCTTTCTTT.

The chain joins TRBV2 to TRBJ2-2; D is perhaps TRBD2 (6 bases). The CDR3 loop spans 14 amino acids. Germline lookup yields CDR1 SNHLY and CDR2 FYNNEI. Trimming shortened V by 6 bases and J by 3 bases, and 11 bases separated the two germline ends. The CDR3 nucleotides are TGTGCCAGCAGGGAGGGGCGCGACACCGGGGAGCTGTTTTTT. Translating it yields CASREGRDTGELFF.

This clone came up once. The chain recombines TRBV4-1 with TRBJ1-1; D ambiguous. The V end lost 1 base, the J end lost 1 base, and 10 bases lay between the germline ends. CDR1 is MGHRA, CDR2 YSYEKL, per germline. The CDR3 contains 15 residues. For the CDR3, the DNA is TGCGCCAGCAGCCAAGTTTCACGATGGAACACTGAAGCTTTCTTT. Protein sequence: CASSQVSRWNTEAFF.

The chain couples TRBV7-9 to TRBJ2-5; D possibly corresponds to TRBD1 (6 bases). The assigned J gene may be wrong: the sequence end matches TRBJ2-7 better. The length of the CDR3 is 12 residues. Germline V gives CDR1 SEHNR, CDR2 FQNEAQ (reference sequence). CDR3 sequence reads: CASSLRGYEQYF. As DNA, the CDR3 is TGTGCCAGCAGCTTGAGGGGGTACGAGCAGTACTTC.

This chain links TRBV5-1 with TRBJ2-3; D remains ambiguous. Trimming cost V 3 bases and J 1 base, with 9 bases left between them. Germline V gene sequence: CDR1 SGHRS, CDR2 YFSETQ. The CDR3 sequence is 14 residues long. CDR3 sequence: CASSSTAGTDTQYF. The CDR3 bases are TGCGCCAGCAGCTCGACCGCTGGCACAGATACGCAGTATTTT.

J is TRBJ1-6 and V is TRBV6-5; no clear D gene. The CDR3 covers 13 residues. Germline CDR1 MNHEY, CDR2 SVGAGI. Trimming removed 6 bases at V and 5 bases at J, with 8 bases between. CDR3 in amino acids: CASRQWNNSPLHF. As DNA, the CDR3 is TGTGCCAGCAGACAGTGGAATAATTCACCCCTCCACTTT.

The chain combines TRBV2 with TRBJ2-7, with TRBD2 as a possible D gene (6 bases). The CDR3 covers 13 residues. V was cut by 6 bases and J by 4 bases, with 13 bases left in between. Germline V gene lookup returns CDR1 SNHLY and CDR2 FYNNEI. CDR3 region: CASRFGGPYEQYF. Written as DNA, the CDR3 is TGTGCCAGCAGATTTGGAGGGCCATACGAGCAGTACTTC.

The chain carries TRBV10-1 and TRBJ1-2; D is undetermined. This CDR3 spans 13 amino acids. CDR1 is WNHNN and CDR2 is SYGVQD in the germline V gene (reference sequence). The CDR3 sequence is CASSSTTNYGYTF. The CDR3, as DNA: TGCGCTTCTTCCTCGACAACTAACTATGGCTACACCTTC.

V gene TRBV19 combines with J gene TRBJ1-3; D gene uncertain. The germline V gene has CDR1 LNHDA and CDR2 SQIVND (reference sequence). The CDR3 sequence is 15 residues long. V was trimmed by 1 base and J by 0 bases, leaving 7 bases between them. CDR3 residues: CASSIGVSSGNTIYF. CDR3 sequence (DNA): TGTGCCAGTAGTATAGGAGTGAGCTCTGGAAACACCATATATTTT.

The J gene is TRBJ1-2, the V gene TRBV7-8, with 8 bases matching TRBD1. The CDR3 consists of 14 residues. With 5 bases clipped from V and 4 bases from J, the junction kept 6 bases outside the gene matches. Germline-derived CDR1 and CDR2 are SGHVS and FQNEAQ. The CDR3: CASSARDRTYGYTF. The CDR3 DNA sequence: TGTGCCAGCAGCGCTCGGGACAGGACCTATGGCTACACCTTC.

CDR3 nucleotides: TGCGCCAGCAGCTTGGTGGGACAGGGCCTCGGGGAGCTGTTTTTT. Translating gives CASSLVGQGLGELFF. This rearrangement joins TRBV5-1 to TRBJ2-2; 9 nucleotides agree with TRBD1. Germline CDR1 is SGHRS and CDR2 is YFSETQ. The CDR3 runs 15 residues. V lost 0 bases, J lost 7 bases, and 4 bases stayed unmatched.

As DNA, the CDR3 is TGTGCCAGCAGCCCGACAGGGGTGTATGGCTACACCTTC. This translates into CASSPTGVYGYTF. This chain uses TRBV7-8 with TRBJ1-2, with 8 bases fitting TRBD1. This CDR3 spans 13 amino acids. J lost 5 bases, V lost 5 bases, and 4 bases had no gene match. Per the germline V gene, CDR1 is SGHVS and CDR2 is FQNEAQ.

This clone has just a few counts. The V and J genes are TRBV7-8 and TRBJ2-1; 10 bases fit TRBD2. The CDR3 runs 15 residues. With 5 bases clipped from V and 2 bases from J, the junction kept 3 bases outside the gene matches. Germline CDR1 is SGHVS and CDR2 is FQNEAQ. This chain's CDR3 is CASSRTSGPYNEQFF. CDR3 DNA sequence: TGTGCCAGCAGCCGGACTAGCGGCCCCTACAATGAGCAGTTCTTC.

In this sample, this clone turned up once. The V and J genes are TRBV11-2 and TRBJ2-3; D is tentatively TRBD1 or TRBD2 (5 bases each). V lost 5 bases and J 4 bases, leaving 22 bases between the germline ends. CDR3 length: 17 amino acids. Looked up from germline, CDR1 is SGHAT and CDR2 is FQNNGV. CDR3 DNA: TGTGCCAGCAGCCCGCGGTGGGGTGATGGGGGTGCAGATACGCAGTATTTT. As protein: CASSPRWGDGGADTQYF.

The CDR3 loop is CASSFPVQGAGGYTF. CDR3 nucleotide sequence: TGTGCCAGCAGTTTCCCCGTCCAGGGGGCGGGAGGCTACACCTTC. The chain couples TRBV6-5 to TRBJ1-2; 8 bases map to TRBD1. The germline gives CDR1 MNHEY, CDR2 SVGAGI. This CDR3 spans 15 amino acids. Unmatched junction bases numbered 12, after V lost 4 bases and J lost 8 bases.

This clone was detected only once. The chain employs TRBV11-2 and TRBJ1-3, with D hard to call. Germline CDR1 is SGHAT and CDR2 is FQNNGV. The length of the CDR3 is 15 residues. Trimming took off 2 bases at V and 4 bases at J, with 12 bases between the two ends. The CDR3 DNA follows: TGTGCCAGCAGCTTAAGCTATAGCACCGGAAACACCATATATTTT. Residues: CASSLSYSTGNTIYF.

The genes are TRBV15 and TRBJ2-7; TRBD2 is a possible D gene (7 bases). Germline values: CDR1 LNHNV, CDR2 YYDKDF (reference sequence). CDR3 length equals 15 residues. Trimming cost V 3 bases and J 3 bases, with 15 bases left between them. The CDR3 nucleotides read TGTGCCACCAGCAGGGGAGGGACATCTTTCTACGAGCAGTACTTC. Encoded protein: CATSRGGTSFYEQYF. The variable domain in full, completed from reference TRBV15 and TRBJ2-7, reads DAMVIQNPRYQVTQFGKPVTLSCSQTLNHNVMYWYQQKSSQAPKLLFHYYDKDFNNEADTPDNFQSRRPNTSFCFLDIRSPGLGDTAMYLCATSRGGTSFYEQYFGPGTRLTVT.

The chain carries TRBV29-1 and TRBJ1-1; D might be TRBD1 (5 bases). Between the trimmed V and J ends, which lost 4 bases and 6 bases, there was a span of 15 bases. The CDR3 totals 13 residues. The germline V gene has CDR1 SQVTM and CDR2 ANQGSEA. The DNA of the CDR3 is TGCAGCGTTGCTGTTGCGCGGGACGCTGAAGCTTTCTTT. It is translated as CSVAVARDAEAFF.

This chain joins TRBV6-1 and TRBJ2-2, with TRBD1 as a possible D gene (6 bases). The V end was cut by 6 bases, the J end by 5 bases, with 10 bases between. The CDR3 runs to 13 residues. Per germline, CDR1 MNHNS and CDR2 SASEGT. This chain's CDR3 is CASRVTGTGELFF. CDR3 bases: TGTGCCAGCAGAGTAACAGGGACCGGGGAGCTGTTTTTT.

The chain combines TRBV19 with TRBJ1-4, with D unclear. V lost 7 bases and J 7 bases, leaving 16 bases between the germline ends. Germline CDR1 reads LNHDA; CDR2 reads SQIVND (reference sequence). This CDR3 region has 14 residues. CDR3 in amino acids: CASTTTVVSEKLFF. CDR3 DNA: TGTGCCAGTACCACAACAGTAGTAAGTGAAAAACTGTTTTTT.

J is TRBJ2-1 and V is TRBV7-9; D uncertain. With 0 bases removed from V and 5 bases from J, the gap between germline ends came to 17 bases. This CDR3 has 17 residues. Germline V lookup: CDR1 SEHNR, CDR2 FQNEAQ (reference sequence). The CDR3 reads CASSLAYGPKRDNEQFF. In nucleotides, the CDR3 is TGTGCCAGCAGCTTAGCGTACGGACCCAAGCGCGACAATGAGCAGTTCTTC. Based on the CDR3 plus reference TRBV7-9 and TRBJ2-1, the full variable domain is DTGVSQNPRHKITKRGQNVTFRCDPISEHNRLYWYRQTLGQGPEFLTYFQNEAQLEKSRLLSDRFSAERPKGSFSTLEIQRTEQGDSAMYLCASSLAYGPKRDNEQFFGPGTRLTVL.

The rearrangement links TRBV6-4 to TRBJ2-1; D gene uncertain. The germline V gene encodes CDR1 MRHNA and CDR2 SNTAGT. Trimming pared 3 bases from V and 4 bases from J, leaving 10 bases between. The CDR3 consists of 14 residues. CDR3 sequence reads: CASSEPLPYNEQFF. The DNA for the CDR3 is TGTGCCAGCAGTGAACCCCTTCCTTACAATGAGCAGTTCTTC.

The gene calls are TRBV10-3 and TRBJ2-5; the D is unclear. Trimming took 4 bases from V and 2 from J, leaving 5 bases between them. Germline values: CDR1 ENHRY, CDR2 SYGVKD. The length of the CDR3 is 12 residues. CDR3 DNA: TGTGCCATCAGTGTGCGACAAGAGACCCAGTACTTC. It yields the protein CAISVRQETQYF.

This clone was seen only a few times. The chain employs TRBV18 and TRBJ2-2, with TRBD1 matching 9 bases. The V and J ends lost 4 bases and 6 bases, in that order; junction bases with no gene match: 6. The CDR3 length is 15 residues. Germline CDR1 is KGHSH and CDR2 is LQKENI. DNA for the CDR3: TGTGCCAGCTCACGCGGGACAGGGAATTCCGGGGAGCTGTTTTTT. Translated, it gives CASSRGTGNSGELFF.

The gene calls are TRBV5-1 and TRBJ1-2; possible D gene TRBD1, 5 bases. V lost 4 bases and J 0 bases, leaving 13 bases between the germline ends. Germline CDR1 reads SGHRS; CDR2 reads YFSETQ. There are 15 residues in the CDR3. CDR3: CASSITWGSNYGYTF. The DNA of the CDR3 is TGCGCCAGCAGCATAACTTGGGGGTCTAACTATGGCTACACCTTC.

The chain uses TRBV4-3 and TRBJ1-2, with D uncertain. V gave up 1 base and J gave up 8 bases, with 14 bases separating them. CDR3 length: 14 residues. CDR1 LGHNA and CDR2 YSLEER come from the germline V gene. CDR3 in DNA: TGCGCCAGCAGCCAAGGACTGGCCTATAAGGGCTACACCTTC. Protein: CASSQGLAYKGYTF.

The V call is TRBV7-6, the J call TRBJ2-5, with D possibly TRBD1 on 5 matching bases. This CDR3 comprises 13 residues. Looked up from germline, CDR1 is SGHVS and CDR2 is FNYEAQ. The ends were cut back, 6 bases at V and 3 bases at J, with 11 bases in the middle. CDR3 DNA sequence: TGTGCCAGCAGTAGATACAGGAAAGAGACCCAGTACTTC. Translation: CASSRYRKETQYF.

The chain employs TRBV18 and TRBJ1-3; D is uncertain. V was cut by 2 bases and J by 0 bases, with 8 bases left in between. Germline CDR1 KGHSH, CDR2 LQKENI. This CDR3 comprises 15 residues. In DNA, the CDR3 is TGTGCCAGCTCACCAAAACAGACCTCTGGAAACACCATATATTTT. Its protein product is CASSPKQTSGNTIYF.

Written as DNA, the CDR3 is TGTGCCAGCAGTGGGAAACAGGGCCGTCTCTCCTACGAGCAGTACTTC. As protein: CASSGKQGRLSYEQYF. V usage is TRBV6-1 and J usage is TRBJ2-7; possibly TRBD1 for D (6 bases). Germline loops: CDR1 MNHNS, CDR2 SASEGT. The CDR3 loop spans 16 amino acids. Trimming pared 4 bases from V and 0 bases from J, leaving 16 bases between.